This entry lists 26 T cell receptor beta chains sequenced from one sample in a study of blood T cells in healthy people across ages. A second PCR, run for 7 to 11 cycles, used a sample-barcoded 5' primer plus a J-beta primer mix. TCRdb re-derived calls from the 5' RACE reads in MiXCR, one entry per CDR3 protein. The profile shows 650,000 to 900,000 distinct CDR3 sequences, 62% of them singletons. The sample comprised blood. These receptors were collected from a man aged 30 to 39 in good health.

The rearrangement links TRBV10-3 to TRBJ1-1; no definite D call. The V end lost 2 bases, the J end lost 5 bases, and 12 bases lay between the germline ends. CDR1 is ENHRY and CDR2 is SYGVKD in the germline V gene. CDR3 size: 14 residues. Written as DNA, the CDR3 is TGTGCCATCAGTGAGAAGAGAGGTGAGACTGAAGCTTTCTTT. It codes for CAISEKRGETEAFF.

The J gene is TRBJ2-7, the V gene TRBV6-2 or TRBV6-3, with 9 bases that match TRBD1. Germline CDR1 reads MNHEY; CDR2 reads SVGEGT. Trimming cost V 7 bases and J 3 bases; bases outside gene matches: 7. The CDR3 extends over 14 amino acids. As DNA, the CDR3 is TGTGCCAGCACCTTCGACAGGGGGGTCTACGAGCAGTACTTC. Translation: CASTFDRGVYEQYF.

This clonotype was counted a few times. The rearrangement uses TRBV12-3 or TRBV12-4 and TRBJ2-2; D unclear. The CDR3 loop spans 12 amino acids. V dropped 7 bases and J dropped 8 bases, with 11 bases sitting between them. The CDR3 reads CASTLVGGELFF. The DNA of the CDR3 is TGTGCCAGCACCCTAGTGGGGGGGGAGCTGTTTTTT.

J is TRBJ2-4 and V is TRBV5-5; D is perhaps TRBD1 or TRBD2 (7 bases each). This CDR3 is built from 13 residues. CDR1 and CDR2 (germline): SGHKS, YYEKEE (reference sequence). With 3 bases removed from V and 9 bases from J, the gap between germline ends came to 13 bases. CDR3 region: CASSSQGGSIQYF. The CDR3 DNA is TGTGCCAGCAGCTCCCAGGGGGGGAGCATTCAGTACTTC.

This rearrangement joins TRBV29-1 to TRBJ2-4; D uncertain. V lost 5 bases, J lost 5 bases, and 13 bases lay in between. This CDR3 is 13 amino acids long. The germline CDR1 and CDR2 sequences are SQVTM and ANQGSEA. The CDR3 here is CSVSRTPQNIQYF. The CDR3 DNA follows: TGCAGCGTTTCCCGGACGCCCCAAAACATTCAGTACTTC. The variable domain in full, with the rest retrieved from reference TRBV29-1 and TRBJ2-4, is SAVISQKPSRDICQRGTSLTIQCQVDSQVTMMFWYRQQPGQSLTLIATANQGSEATYESGFVIDKFPISRPNLTFSTLTVSNMSPEDSSIYLCSVSRTPQNIQYFGAGTRLSVL.

V and J are TRBV7-2 and TRBJ2-7; 9 nucleotides agree with TRBD2. Trimming cost V 3 bases and J 1 base; bases outside gene matches: 7. CDR3 length: 16 amino acids. CDR1 and CDR2 from the germline V gene are SGHTA and FQGNSA. As DNA, the CDR3 is TGTGCCAGCAGCTTCCAAGGCGGGGGGGTTTCCTACGAGCAGTACTTC. Amino acids: CASSFQGGGVSYEQYF.

V gene TRBV7-2 combines with J gene TRBJ2-1; 10 bases fit TRBD1. The J segment lost 6 bases and the V segment lost 4 bases, leaving 18 bases of the junction unmatched. The CDR3 is 19 residues long. Germline V gene sequence: CDR1 SGHTA, CDR2 FQGNSA. CDR3 protein: CASSSPTYAGTGDINEQFF. CDR3 nucleotide sequence: TGTGCCAGCAGCTCCCCGACCTATGCCGGGACAGGGGATATCAATGAGCAGTTCTTC.

The rearrangement links TRBV4-3 to TRBJ2-5; 7 bases match TRBD2. Germline assignment: CDR1 LGHNA and CDR2 YSLEER. The CDR3 loop spans 15 amino acids. With 1 base clipped from V and 3 bases from J, the junction kept 5 bases outside the gene matches. The CDR3 sequence is CASSQVWGGKETQYF. CDR3 bases: TGCGCCAGCAGCCAAGTATGGGGAGGGAAAGAGACCCAGTACTTC.

Concerning this clonotype itself: Sequence at one end of the junction differs from germline and may be a read error. The CDR3 DNA reads TGTGCCAGCAGCCGTAGTAAAACAGAGACCCGGTACTTC. As protein: CASSRSKTETRYF. This chain connects TRBV7-3 to TRBJ2-5, with D unresolved. Germline V gene data show CDR1 as SGHTA and CDR2 as FQGTGA. The CDR3 extends over 13 amino acids.

The rearrangement uses TRBV6-1 and TRBJ2-4; 7 bases map to TRBD1. Looked up from germline, CDR1 is MNHNS and CDR2 is SASEGT. J lost 5 bases, V lost 5 bases, and 9 bases had no gene match. The CDR3 length is 15 residues. In nucleotides, the CDR3 is TGTGCCAGCAGTTTTGGTGACAGGGTCGAAAACATTCAGTACTTC. Amino acid sequence: CASSFGDRVENIQYF.

The sample holds a few counts of this clonotype. The chain links TRBV4-3 to TRBJ2-5; D unresolved. The V end lost 0 bases, the J end lost 7 bases, and 9 bases lay between the germline ends. CDR1 is LGHNA, CDR2 YSLEER, per germline. The CDR3 contains 13 residues. Here the CDR3 reads CASSQDARGTQYF. DNA of the CDR3: TGCGCCAGCAGCCAAGATGCCCGAGGGACCCAGTACTTC.

The chain is built from TRBV12-3 or TRBV12-4 and TRBJ2-7; D remains unclear. Near its end, the DNA agrees better with TRBJ2-5, so the J call may be wrong. The CDR3 consists of 13 residues. The CDR3 here is CASIPAWAETQYF. Written as DNA, the CDR3 is TGTGCCAGCATCCCCGCATGGGCGGAGACCCAGTACTTC.

The chain combines TRBV6-2 or TRBV6-3 with TRBJ1-2; D is undetermined. V lost 6 bases and J 2 bases, leaving 10 bases between the germline ends. From germline, CDR1 is MNHEY and CDR2 SVGEGT. This CDR3 spans 13 amino acids. The CDR3 region is CASRQDGNYGYTF. The CDR3 DNA reads TGTGCCAGCAGACAAGACGGGAACTATGGCTACACCTTC.

This clonotype was found a few times. The chain has TRBV11-2 and TRBJ2-1; maybe TRBD2 (6 bases). From germline, CDR1 is SGHAT and CDR2 FQNNGV. The CDR3 consists of 16 residues. The germline V and J ends were trimmed by 6 bases and 6 bases, with 21 bases remaining between them. CDR3 DNA sequence: TGTGCCAGCAGACCACCCGGGCTAGCGTCGTCCAATGAGCAGTTCTTC. This translates into CASRPPGLASSNEQFF.

This clonotype turned up a few times. This rearrangement joins TRBV4-1 to TRBJ2-4, with D unresolved. Germline CDR1 and CDR2: MGHRA and YSYEKL. V dropped 0 bases and J dropped 8 bases, with 14 bases sitting between them. The CDR3 is 15 residues long. As DNA, the CDR3 is TGCGCCAGCAGCCAAGATCAGGCGCGAGGAGACATTCAGTACTTC. It is translated as CASSQDQARGDIQYF.

The chain links TRBV20-1 to TRBJ2-1; 11 nucleotides line up with TRBD2. This CDR3 region has 16 residues. With 0 bases clipped from V and 3 bases from J, the junction kept 4 bases outside the gene matches. The V gene's germline CDR1 is DFQATT and CDR2 SNEGSKA (reference sequence). The DNA for the CDR3 is TGCAGTGCTAGAGAGGGACTAGCGGTCCTCTACAATGAGCAGTTCTTC. This sequence encodes CSAREGLAVLYNEQFF.

V gene TRBV2 combines with J gene TRBJ1-6; 8 positions match TRBD1. With V trimmed by 7 bases and J by 10 bases, 9 bases remained unmatched. CDR1 is SNHLY, CDR2 FYNNEI, per germline. The CDR3 length is 14 residues. CDR3 DNA: TGTGCCAGCATGGACAGGGAATCGGGATCACCCCTCCACTTT. It encodes CASMDRESGSPLHF.

This clonotype was picked up one time. This chain joins TRBV28 and TRBJ2-5, with no clear D. The J call could be wrong; TRBJ2-7 is a better fit for the DNA end. Germline CDR1 reads MDHEN; CDR2 reads SYDVKM. This CDR3 spans 14 amino acids. The CDR3 loop is CASSLLGRSYEQYF. The CDR3 DNA follows: TGTGCCAGCAGTTTATTGGGCAGGTCCTACGAGCAGTACTTC.

V is TRBV7-9 and J is TRBJ2-1; D is ambiguous. The germline gives CDR1 SEHNR, CDR2 FQNEAQ (reference sequence). The CDR3 extends over 13 amino acids. The V gene lost 4 bases and the J gene lost 9 bases, with 13 bases spanning the gap. DNA of the CDR3: TGTGCCAGCAGCTACTGGCTGGTAGGTGAGCAGTTCTTC. Translating it yields CASSYWLVGEQFF.

The V gene is TRBV27, the J gene TRBJ2-1, with TRBD1 matching 8 bases. The CDR3 consists of 15 residues. The germline V gene has CDR1 MNHEY and CDR2 SMNVEV (reference sequence). J gave up 6 bases and V 3 bases, and 7 bases lay outside the gene matches. Here the CDR3 reads CASSLPGGKGNEQFF. The CDR3 region has the DNA TGTGCCAGCAGTTTGCCAGGGGGCAAGGGCAATGAGCAGTTCTTC.

CDR3 in DNA: TGTGCCAGCAGCTATCTATCCGGGGCCTCCTACAATGAGCAGTTCTTC. The encoded protein is CASSYLSGASYNEQFF. The chain employs TRBV7-6 and TRBJ2-1; D is tentatively TRBD1 or TRBD2 (5 bases each). V dropped 4 bases and J dropped 0 bases, with 13 bases sitting between them. Germline CDR1 reads SGHVS; CDR2 reads FNYEAQ. The CDR3 covers 16 residues.

This chain joins TRBV12-3 or TRBV12-4 and TRBJ1-3, with 9 bases fitting TRBD1. The CDR3 is made up of 15 amino acids. V gave up 6 bases and J gave up 4 bases; unmatched junction bases: 7. The CDR3: CASSWDRAGGNTIYF. The CDR3 nucleotides read TGTGCCAGCAGCTGGGACAGGGCCGGCGGAAACACCATATATTTT.

This clonotype turned up a few times. The chain is built from TRBV7-3 and TRBJ2-6; D remains ambiguous. This CDR3 is built from 16 residues. V lost 3 bases to trimming and J lost 1 base, with 10 bases between them. Germline CDR1 SGHTA, CDR2 FQGTGA. CDR3: CASSFSVGSGANVLTF. DNA for the CDR3: TGTGCCAGCAGCTTCTCAGTGGGATCTGGGGCCAACGTCCTGACTTTC.

Only one count was recorded for this clonotype. The chain employs TRBV7-2 and TRBJ2-5, with 7 bases that match TRBD2. Germline trimming cut 4 bases from V and 11 bases from J; bases unmatched to any gene: 16. Germline CDR1 SGHTA, CDR2 FQGNSA. This CDR3 region has 15 residues. The CDR3 DNA reads as TGTGCCAGCAGCTCCGCTAGCGGACGAAGCAATGAGCAGTACTTC. It encodes CASSSASGRSNEQYF.

V gene TRBV7-2 combines with J gene TRBJ2-7, with D uncertain. Germline V gives CDR1 SGHTA, CDR2 FQGNSA. The CDR3 consists of 13 residues. Between the trimmed V and J ends, which lost 1 base and 3 bases, there was a span of 7 bases. The CDR3 is CASSLDVGYEQYF. In nucleotides, the CDR3 is TGTGCCAGCAGCTTAGATGTGGGCTACGAGCAGTACTTC.

The CDR3 nucleotides are TGTGCCAGCAGATCCGGGACAGGGGGCTACAATGAGCAGTTCTTC. It is translated as CASRSGTGGYNEQFF. The V and J genes are TRBV6-5 and TRBJ2-1; 11 bases are shared with TRBD1. Germline trimming cut 6 bases from V and 3 bases from J; bases unmatched to any gene: 4. Germline V gene sequence: CDR1 MNHEY, CDR2 SVGAGI. The CDR3 runs to 15 residues.